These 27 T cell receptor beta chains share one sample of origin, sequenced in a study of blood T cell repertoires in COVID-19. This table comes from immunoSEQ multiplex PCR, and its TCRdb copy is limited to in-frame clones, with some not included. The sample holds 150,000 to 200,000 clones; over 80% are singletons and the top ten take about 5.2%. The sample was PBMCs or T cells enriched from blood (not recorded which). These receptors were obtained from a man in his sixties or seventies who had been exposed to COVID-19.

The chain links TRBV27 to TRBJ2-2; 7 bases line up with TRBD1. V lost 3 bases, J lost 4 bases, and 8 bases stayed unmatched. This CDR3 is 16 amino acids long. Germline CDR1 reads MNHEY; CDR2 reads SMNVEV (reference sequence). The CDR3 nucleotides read TGTGCCAGCAGTTTTCGTAGACAGGGAGTCACCGGGGAGCTGTTTTTT. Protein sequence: CASSFRRQGVTGELFF.

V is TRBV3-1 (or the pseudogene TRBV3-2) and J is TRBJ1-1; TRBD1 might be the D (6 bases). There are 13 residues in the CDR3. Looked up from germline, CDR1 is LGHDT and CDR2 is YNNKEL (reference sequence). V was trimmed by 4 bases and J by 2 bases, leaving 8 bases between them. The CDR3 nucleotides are TGTGCCAGCAGCCGGACAGCTAACACTGAAGCTTTCTTT. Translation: CASSRTANTEAFF.

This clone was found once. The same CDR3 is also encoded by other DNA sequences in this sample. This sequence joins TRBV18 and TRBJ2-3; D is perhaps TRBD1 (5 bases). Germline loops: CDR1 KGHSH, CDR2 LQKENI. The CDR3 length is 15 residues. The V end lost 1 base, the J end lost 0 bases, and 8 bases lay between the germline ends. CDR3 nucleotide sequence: TGTGCCAGCTCACCACAAGGGGCGAGCACAGATACGCAGTATTTT. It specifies CASSPQGASTDTQYF.

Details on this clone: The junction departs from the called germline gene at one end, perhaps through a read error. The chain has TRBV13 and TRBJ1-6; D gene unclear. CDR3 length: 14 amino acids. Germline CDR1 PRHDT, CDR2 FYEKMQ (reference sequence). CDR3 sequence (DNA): TGTGCCAGCAGCTTACGAGGCCAGAATTTACCCCTCCACTTT. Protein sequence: CASSLRGQNLPLHF.

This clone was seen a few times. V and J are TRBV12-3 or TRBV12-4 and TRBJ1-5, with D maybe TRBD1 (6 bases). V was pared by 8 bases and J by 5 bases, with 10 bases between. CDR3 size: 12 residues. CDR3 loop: CASQTGHQPQHF. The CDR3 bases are TGTGCCAGCCAAACAGGGCATCAGCCCCAGCATTTT.

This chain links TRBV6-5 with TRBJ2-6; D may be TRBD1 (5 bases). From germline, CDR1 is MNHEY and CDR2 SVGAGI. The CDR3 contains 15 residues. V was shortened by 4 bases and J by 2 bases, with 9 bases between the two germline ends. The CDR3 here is CASSLQGAGANVLTF. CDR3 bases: TGTGCCAGCAGTTTGCAGGGCGCTGGGGCCAACGTCCTGACTTTC.

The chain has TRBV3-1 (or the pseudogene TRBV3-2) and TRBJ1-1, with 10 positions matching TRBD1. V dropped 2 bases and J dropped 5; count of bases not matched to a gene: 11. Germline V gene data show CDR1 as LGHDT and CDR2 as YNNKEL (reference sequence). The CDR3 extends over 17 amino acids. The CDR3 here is CASSQWQARTGGTEAFF. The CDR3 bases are TGTGCCAGCAGCCAATGGCAGGCGCGGACAGGGGGAACTGAAGCTTTCTTT.

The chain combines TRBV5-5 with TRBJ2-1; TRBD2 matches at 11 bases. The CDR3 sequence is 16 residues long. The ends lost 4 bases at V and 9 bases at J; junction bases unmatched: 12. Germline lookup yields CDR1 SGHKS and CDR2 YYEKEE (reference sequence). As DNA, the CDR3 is TGTGCCAGCAGCCTTTTGCCCGGGACTAGCGGCGGTGAGCAGTTCTTC. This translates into CASSLLPGTSGGEQFF.

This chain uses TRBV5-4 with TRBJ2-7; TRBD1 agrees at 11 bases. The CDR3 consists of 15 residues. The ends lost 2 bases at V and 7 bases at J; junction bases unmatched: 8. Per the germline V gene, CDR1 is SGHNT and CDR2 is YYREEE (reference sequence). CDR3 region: CASSLEGQGGREQYF. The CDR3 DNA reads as TGTGCCAGCAGCTTAGAGGGACAGGGGGGTCGGGAGCAGTACTTC.

The CDR3: CASSKQGAYEQYF. CDR3 DNA sequence: TGTGCCAGCAGCAAACAGGGGGCCTACGAGCAGTACTTC. The chain has TRBV7-2 and TRBJ2-7; 8 bases agree with TRBD1. CDR1 and CDR2 (germline): SGHTA, FQGNSA. CDR3 length: 13 residues. Unmatched junction bases numbered 2, after V lost 5 bases and J lost 2 bases. Full variable domain (outside the CDR3, taken from reference TRBV7-2 and TRBJ2-7): GAGVSQSPSNKVTEKGKDVELRCDPISGHTALYWYRQSLGQGLEFLIYFQGNSAPDKSGLPSDRFSAERTGGSVSTLTIQRTQQEDSAVYLCASSKQGAYEQYFGPGTRLTVT.

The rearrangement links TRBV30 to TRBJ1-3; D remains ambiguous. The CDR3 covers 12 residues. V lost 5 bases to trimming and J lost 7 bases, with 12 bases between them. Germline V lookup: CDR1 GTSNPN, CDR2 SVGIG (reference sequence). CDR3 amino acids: CAWSQRGNTIYF. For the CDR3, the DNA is TGTGCCTGGTCTCAGCGAGGGAACACCATATATTTT.

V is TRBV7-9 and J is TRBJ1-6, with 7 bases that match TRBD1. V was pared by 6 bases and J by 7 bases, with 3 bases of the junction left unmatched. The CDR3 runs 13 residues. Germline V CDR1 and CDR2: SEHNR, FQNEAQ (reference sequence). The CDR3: CASRDRENSPLHF. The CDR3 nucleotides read TGTGCCAGCAGAGACAGGGAGAATTCACCCCTCCACTTT.

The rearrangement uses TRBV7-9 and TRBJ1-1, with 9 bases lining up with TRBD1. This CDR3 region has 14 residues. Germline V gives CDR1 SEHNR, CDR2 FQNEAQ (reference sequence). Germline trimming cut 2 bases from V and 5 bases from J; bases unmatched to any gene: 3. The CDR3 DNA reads TGTGCCAGCAGCTTAAACAGGGGGCGTACTGAAGCTTTCTTT. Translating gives CASSLNRGRTEAFF.

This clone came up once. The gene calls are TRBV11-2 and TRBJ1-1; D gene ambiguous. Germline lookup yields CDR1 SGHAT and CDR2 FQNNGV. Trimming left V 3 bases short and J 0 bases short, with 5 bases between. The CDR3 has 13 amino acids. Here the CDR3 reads CASSFMLNTEAFF. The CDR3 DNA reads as TGTGCCAGCAGCTTCATGTTGAACACTGAAGCTTTCTTT.

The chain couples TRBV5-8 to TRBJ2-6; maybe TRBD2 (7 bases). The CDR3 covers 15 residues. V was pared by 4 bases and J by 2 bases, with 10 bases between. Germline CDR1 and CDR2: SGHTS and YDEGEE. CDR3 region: CASSRGGTGANVLTF. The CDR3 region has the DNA TGTGCCAGCAGCAGGGGGGGGACTGGGGCCAACGTCCTGACTTTC.

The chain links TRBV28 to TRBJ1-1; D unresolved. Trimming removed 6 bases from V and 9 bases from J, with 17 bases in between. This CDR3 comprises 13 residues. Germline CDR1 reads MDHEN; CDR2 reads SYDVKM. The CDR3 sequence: CASSPWVRAKAFF. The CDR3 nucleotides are TGTGCCAGCAGCCCATGGGTGCGGGCGAAAGCTTTCTTT.

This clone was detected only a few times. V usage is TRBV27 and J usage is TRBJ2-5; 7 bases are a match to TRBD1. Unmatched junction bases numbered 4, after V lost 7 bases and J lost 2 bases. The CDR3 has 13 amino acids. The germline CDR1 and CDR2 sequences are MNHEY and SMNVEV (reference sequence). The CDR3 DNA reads TGTGCCAGCAAGAGACAGGGACAAGAGACCCAGTACTTC. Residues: CASKRQGQETQYF.

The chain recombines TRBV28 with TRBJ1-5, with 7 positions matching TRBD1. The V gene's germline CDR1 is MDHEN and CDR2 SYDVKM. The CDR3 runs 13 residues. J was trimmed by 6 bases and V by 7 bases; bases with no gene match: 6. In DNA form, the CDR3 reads TGTGCCAGCACCTTACAGGGGATTCAGCCCCAGCATTTT. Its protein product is CASTLQGIQPQHF.

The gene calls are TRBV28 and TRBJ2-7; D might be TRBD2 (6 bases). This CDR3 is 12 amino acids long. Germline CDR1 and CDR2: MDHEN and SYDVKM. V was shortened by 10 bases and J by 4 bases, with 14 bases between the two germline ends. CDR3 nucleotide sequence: TGTGCCACGGCGGAGGGGTTGTACGAGCAGTACTTC. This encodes CATAEGLYEQYF.

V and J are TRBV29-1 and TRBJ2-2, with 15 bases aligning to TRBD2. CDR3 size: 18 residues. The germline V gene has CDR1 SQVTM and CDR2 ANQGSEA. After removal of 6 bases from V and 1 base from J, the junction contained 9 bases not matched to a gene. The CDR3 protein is CSVVTRTSGGGNTGELFF. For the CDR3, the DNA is TGCAGCGTCGTTACCCGGACTAGCGGGGGGGGGAACACCGGGGAGCTGTTTTTT.

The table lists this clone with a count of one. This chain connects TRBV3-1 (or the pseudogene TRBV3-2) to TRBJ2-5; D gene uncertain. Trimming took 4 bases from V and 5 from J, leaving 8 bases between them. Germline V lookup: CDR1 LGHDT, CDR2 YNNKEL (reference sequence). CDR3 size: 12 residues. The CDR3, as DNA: TGTGCCAGCAGCCGGGTCGGGGAGACCCAGTACTTC. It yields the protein CASSRVGETQYF.

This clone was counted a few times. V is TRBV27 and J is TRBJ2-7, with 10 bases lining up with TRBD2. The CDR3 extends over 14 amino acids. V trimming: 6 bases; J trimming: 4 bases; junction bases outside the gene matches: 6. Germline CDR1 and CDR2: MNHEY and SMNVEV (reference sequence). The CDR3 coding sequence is TGTGCCAGCAGCGTAGCGGGGGGAAGTTACGAGCAGTACTTC. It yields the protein CASSVAGGSYEQYF.

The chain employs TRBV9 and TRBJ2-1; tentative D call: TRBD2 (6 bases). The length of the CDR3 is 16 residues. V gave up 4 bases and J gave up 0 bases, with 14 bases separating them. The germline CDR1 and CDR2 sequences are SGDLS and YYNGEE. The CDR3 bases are TGTGCCAGCAGCCCCGTAGCGGCATTCTCCTACAATGAGCAGTTCTTC. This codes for CASSPVAAFSYNEQFF.

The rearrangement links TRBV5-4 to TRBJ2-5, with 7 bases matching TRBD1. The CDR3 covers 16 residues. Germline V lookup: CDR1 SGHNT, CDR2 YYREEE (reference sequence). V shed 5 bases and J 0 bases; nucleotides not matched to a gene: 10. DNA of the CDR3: TGTGCCAGCAGTACCGGGGTAGGGGGCTACCAAGAGACCCAGTACTTC. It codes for CASSTGVGGYQETQYF.

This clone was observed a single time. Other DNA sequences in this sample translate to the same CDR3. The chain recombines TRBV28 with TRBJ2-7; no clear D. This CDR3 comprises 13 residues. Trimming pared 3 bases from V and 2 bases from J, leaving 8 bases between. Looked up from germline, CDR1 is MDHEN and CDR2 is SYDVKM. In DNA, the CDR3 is TGTGCCAGCAGTTTGTCTGAGACCTACGAGCAGTACTTC. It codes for CASSLSETYEQYF.

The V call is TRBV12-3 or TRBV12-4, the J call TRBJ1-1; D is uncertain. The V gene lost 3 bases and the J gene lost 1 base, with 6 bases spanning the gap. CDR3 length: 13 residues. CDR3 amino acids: CASSFKRNTEAFF. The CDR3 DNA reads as TGTGCCAGCAGTTTTAAGCGGAACACTGAAGCTTTCTTT.

The CDR3 DNA reads TGTGCCAGCAGTGACCCCGATCAGCCCCAGCATTTT. This codes for CASSDPDQPQHF. This chain joins TRBV6-1 and TRBJ1-5, with D uncertain. The CDR3 totals 12 residues. Germline lookup yields CDR1 MNHNS and CDR2 SASEGT. Trimming removed 3 bases at V and 5 bases at J, with 5 bases between.